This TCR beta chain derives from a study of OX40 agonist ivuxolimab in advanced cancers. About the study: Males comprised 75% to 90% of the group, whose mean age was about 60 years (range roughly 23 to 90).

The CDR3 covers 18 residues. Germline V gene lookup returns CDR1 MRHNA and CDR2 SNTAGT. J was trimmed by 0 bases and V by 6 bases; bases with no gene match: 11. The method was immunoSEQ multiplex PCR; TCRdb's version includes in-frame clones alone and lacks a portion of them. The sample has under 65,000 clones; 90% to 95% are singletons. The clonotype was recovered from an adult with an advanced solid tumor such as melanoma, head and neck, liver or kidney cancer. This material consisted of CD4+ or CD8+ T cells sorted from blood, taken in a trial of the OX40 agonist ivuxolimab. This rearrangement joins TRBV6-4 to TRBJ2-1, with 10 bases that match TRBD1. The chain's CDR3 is CASRGQGDRQGSYNEQFF. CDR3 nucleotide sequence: TGTGCCAGCAGAGGACAGGGGGACCGACAGGGCTCCTACAATGAGCAGTTCTTC.